These T cell receptor beta chains were read from a single sample in a study of blood T cell repertoires in COVID-19. Libraries were prepared by immunoSEQ multiplex PCR; TCRdb keeps only in-frame clonotypes and omits some of them. The sample includes 280,000 or so clones, about 88% of them seen just once. Sequencing was done on a sample of peripheral blood. Every receptor here comes from an older woman with acute or convalescent COVID-19. The CDR3 runs from the conserved cysteine through the conserved F or W. A D gene is named only where the DNA matches it firmly. Clone size appears in some rows only: once, few, many, or a class for an expanded clone.

CDR3nt,CDR3aa,abundance,d_gene,j_gene,v_gene
TGTGCCAGCAGCTTCTCCGGGACAGGGGCATCACCCCTCCACTTT,CASSFSGTGASPLHF,.,TRBD1,TRBJ1-6,TRBV7-9
TGCGCCAGCAGCCACCTTAACCGGGACTCGAGGGAGCAGTACTTC,CASSHLNRDSREQYF,.,.,TRBJ2-7,TRBV4-3
TGTGCCAGCACCACCCCCGCGGGGGGCGCAGGGCCGGTGGGCTACACCTTC,CASTTPAGGAGPVGYTF,.,.,TRBJ1-2,TRBV7-8
TGTGCCATCAGTGAGTCGCCGGGGGGGAGCAATCAGCCCCAGCATTTT,CAISESPGGSNQPQHF,.,.,TRBJ1-5,TRBV10-3
TGTGCCAGCAGTAGGGACAGGGGATCTAACTATGGCTACACCTTC,CASSRDRGSNYGYTF,.,TRBD1,TRBJ1-2,TRBV2
TGTGCCATCAGTGACCAGGGACAGGGTCGACAGCCCCAGCATTTT,CAISDQGQGRQPQHF,.,TRBD1,TRBJ1-5,TRBV10-3
TGTGCCAGCAGTCCGCGGGGCAGGATGGGTGGCTACACCTTC,CASSPRGRMGGYTF,.,.,TRBJ1-2,TRBV11-2
TGTGCCAGCAGTCCTAGCGGGAGGCCCTACAATGAGCAGTTCTTC,CASSPSGRPYNEQFF,.,TRBD2,TRBJ2-1,TRBV28
TGCGCCAGCAGCTTGGGGGGACAGGGTAGCAATCAGCCCCAGCATTTT,CASSLGGQGSNQPQHF,.,TRBD1,TRBJ1-5,TRBV5-1
TGTGCCAGCAGCGTAGATCCAGGGGGCAGCTCTGGAAACACCATATATTTT,CASSVDPGGSSGNTIYF,.,TRBD1,TRBJ1-3,TRBV9
TGTGCCAGTAGTCCCTGGGACAGGAGCTCTGGGGCCAACGTCCTGACTTTC,CASSPWDRSSGANVLTF,.,TRBD1,TRBJ2-6,TRBV19
TGTGCCAGCAGCCCCAGGGGGCGAGCTAACTATGGCTACACCTTC,CASSPRGRANYGYTF,.,TRBD1,TRBJ1-2,TRBV5-8
TGTGCTAGTGGTTTGGTCCACAGGAACAATCAGCCCCAGCATTTT,CASGLVHRNNQPQHF,.,.,TRBJ1-5,TRBV12-5
TGTGCCAGCAGCTTAGGTAGCGGGGGGAGTCGTGATACGCAGTATTTT,CASSLGSGGSRDTQYF,once,TRBD2,TRBJ2-3,TRBV7-8
TGCGCCAGCAGCCAAGAGGGAGGGGGAGATACGCAGTATTTT,CASSQEGGGDTQYF,.,.,TRBJ2-3,TRBV4-1
TGCGCCAGCAGCCGAGCGCTGGGTAATGAAAAACTGTTTTTT,CASSRALGNEKLFF,few,.,TRBJ1-4,TRBV5-1
TGTGCCAGCAGCTTTGTCACGGTCCCTGAAGCTTTCTTT,CASSFVTVPEAFF,few,.,TRBJ1-1,TRBV7-2
TGTGCCAGCAGCCAAGGTTTGACGGGGACAACTAGAAACACCATATATTTT,CASSQGLTGTTRNTIYF,.,.,TRBJ1-3,TRBV3-1/TRBV3-2
TGTGCCAGCAGCCCTCGGGGGGGCGGTGAGACCCAGTACTTC,CASSPRGGGETQYF,.,TRBD2,TRBJ2-5,TRBV3-1/TRBV3-2
TGTGCCAGCCACACCCCCAATCAGCCCCAGCATTTT,CASHTPNQPQHF,few,.,TRBJ1-5,TRBV28
TGTGCCAGCAGCAAAGGGGGAAGGGGCAGGGTAGTCACTGAAGCTTTCTTT,CASSKGGRGRVVTEAFF,.,.,TRBJ1-1,TRBV21-1
TGCGCCAGCAGCTTGCTCCCAGGTCACGGCTACACCTTC,CASSLLPGHGYTF,.,.,TRBJ1-2,TRBV5-1
TGTGCCATCAGGACAGGCGAGACCCAGTACTTC,CAIRTGETQYF,.,.,TRBJ2-5,TRBV10-3
TGTGCCAGCAGCCAAATGCTAAGCGGAACCTCCTACAATGAGCAGTTCTTC,CASSQMLSGTSYNEQFF,.,.,TRBJ2-1,TRBV3-1/TRBV3-2
TGTGCCAGCAGCCCGGGTGGGGCGAGGAACACTGAAGCTTTCTTT,CASSPGGARNTEAFF,.,.,TRBJ1-1,TRBV6-5
TGCAGCGTAGACAGGGGGAACACTGAAGCTTTCTTT,CSVDRGNTEAFF,once,TRBD1,TRBJ1-1,TRBV29-1
TGCGCCAGCAGCTTGGAAGGGGCGGACACCGGGGAGCTGTTTTTT,CASSLEGADTGELFF,.,.,TRBJ2-2,TRBV5-1
TGTGCCAGCAGAGAAACAGGGCCCACTGAAGCTTTCTTT,CASRETGPTEAFF,.,.,TRBJ1-1,TRBV11-2
TGCAGTGCTACAGCTGGAAACACCATATATTTT,CSATAGNTIYF,few,.,TRBJ1-3,TRBV20-1
TGTGCCAGCAGCCAACCAGGTCAGGGTGCTGGTGAGCAGTTCTTC,CASSQPGQGAGEQFF,.,.,TRBJ2-1,TRBV3-1/TRBV3-2
TGTGCCAGCAGCTTAGCGGGGACATCCTATAGCAATCAGCCCCAGCATTTT,CASSLAGTSYSNQPQHF,.,.,TRBJ1-5,TRBV7-2
TGTGCCAGTAGACCGGGACTAGCGGGACCCTATGGTAGGGAGACCCAGTACTTC,CASRPGLAGPYGRETQYF,.,TRBD2,TRBJ2-5,TRBV19
TGTGCCAGTAGCCTGGGGACTAGCGGGAGTCTAGAGACCCAGTACTTC,CASSLGTSGSLETQYF,.,TRBD2,TRBJ2-5,TRBV3-1/TRBV3-2
TGTGCCAGTATGGGAGGGCAGGGAGACACAGATACGCAGTATTTT,CASMGGQGDTDTQYF,.,TRBD2,TRBJ2-3,TRBV19
TGTGCCGCACAGGGTAGGGTTTCCAATGAGCAGTTCTTC,CAAQGRVSNEQFF,.,.,TRBJ2-1,TRBV2
TGTGCCAGCAGTTTCCGGACAGGGGGCCTGAACACTGAAGCTTTCTTT,CASSFRTGGLNTEAFF,.,TRBD1,TRBJ1-1,TRBV27
TGTGCCAGTAGTATAGATTTGACAACGACCTACGAGCAGTACTTC,CASSIDLTTTYEQYF,.,.,TRBJ2-7,TRBV19